The clone carrying this TCR beta chain was seen once. Previously, flow cytometry had revealed CD8+CD57+ cell expansion in the patients chosen for sequencing. Patients were therapy-naive when their blood was sampled. The study profiled TCR beta VDJ and CDR3 using genomic DNA as template. TCRdb independently ran MiXCR on the reads; one entry per CDR3 protein. The sample carries 160,000 or so distinct CDR3 sequences, roughly half recorded once. This specimen belongs to a study of CD8+CD57+ T cells in acquired aplastic anemia. With V trimmed by 0 bases and J by 7 bases, 3 bases remained unmatched. This CDR3 spans 15 amino acids.

V and J are TRBV12-3 or TRBV12-4 and TRBJ2-3; 11 bases agree with TRBD2. The sequenced material came from sorted CD4+, CD8+, or CD8+CD57+ T cells (not recorded which) from PBMCs. This sequence originates from a human donor with aplastic anemia. CDR3 amino acids: CASSLAGTSGYTQYF. For the CDR3, the DNA is TGTGCCAGCAGTTTAGCCGGGACTAGCGGATATACGCAGTATTTT.